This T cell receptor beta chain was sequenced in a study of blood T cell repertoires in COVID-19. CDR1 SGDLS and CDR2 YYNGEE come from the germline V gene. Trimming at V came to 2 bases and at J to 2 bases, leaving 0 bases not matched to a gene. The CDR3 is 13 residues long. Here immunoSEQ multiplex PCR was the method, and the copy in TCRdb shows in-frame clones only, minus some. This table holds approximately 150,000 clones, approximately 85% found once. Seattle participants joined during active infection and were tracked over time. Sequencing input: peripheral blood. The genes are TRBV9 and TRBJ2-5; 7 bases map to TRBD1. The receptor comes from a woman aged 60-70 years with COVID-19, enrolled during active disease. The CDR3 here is CASSVTGQETQYF. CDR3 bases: TGTGCCAGCAGCGTGACAGGGCAAGAGACCCAGTACTTC.